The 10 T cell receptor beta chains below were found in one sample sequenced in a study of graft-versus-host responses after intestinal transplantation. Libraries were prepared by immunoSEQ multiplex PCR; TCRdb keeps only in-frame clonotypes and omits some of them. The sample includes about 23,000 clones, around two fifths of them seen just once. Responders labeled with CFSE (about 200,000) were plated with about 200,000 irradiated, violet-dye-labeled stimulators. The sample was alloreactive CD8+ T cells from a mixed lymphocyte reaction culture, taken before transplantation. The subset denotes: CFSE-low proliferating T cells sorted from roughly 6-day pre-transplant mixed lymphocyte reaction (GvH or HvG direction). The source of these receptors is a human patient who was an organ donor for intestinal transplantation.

The CDR3 spells CASSRDLLGFGETQYF. The CDR3 region has the DNA TGTGCCAGCAGTCGCGACCTCCTGGGTTTTGGCGAGACCCAGTACTTC. The chain carries TRBV28 and TRBJ2-5; D is undetermined. Germline V CDR1 and CDR2: MDHEN, SYDVKM. V lost 5 bases to trimming and J lost 5 bases, with 21 bases between them. The CDR3 sequence is 16 residues long.

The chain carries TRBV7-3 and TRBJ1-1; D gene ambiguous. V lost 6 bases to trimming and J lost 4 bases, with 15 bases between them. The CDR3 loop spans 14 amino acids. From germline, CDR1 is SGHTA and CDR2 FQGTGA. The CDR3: CASRVGYGSTEAFF. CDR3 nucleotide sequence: TGTGCCAGCAGGGTGGGGTATGGTTCCACTGAAGCTTTCTTT. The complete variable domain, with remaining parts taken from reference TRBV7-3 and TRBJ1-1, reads GAGVSQTPSNKVTEKGKYVELRCDPISGHTALYWYRQSLGQGPEFLIYFQGTGAADDSGLPNDRFFAVRPEGSVSTLKIQRTERGDSAVYLCASRVGYGSTEAFFGQGTRLTVV.

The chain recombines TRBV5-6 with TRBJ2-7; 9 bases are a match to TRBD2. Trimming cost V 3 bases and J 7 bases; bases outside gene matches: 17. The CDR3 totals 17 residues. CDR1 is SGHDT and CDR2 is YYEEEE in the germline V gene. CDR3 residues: CASSSAARIAGVGEQYF. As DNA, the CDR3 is TGTGCCAGCAGCTCGGCGGCGAGGATAGCGGGAGTTGGGGAGCAGTACTTC.

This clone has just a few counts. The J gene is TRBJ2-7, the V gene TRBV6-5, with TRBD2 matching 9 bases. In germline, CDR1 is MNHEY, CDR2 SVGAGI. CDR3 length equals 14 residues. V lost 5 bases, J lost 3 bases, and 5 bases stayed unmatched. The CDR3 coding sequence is TGTGCCAGCAGTGGGGTAGCGGGAGACTACGAGCAGTACTTC. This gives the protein CASSGVAGDYEQYF.

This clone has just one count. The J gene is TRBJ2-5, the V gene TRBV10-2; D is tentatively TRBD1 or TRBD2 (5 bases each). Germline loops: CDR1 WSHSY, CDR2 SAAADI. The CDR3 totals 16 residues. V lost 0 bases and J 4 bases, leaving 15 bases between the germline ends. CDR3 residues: CASSESFPRGPETQYF. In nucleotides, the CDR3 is TGCGCCAGCAGTGAGTCGTTTCCCCGGGGCCCAGAGACCCAGTACTTC.

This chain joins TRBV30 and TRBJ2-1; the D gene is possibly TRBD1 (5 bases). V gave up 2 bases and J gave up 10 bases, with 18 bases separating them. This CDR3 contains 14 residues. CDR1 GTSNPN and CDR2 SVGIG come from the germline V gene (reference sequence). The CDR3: CAWSLQSGAEEQFF. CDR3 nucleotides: TGTGCCTGGAGTCTTCAGAGTGGGGCCGAGGAGCAGTTCTTC.

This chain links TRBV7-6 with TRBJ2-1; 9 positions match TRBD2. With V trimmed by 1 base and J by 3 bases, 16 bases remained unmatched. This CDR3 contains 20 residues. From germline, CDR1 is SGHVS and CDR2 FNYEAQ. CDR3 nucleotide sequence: TGTGCCAGCAGCTTAGTAGCGGGAGACGCTGGAGGACCATTCTACAATGAGCAGTTCTTC. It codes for CASSLVAGDAGGPFYNEQFF.

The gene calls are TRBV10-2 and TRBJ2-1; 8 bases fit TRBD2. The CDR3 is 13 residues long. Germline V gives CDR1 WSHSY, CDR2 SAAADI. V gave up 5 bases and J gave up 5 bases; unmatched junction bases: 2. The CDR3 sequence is CASSWREDNEQFF. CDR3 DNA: TGCGCCAGCAGTTGGCGGGAGGACAATGAGCAGTTCTTC.

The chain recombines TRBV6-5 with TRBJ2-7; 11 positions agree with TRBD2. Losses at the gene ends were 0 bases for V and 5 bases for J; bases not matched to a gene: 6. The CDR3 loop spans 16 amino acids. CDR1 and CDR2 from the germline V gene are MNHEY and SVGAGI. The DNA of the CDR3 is TGTGCCAGCAGTTACTCGCCTAGCGGGAGGCCCCACGAGCAGTACTTC. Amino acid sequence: CASSYSPSGRPHEQYF.

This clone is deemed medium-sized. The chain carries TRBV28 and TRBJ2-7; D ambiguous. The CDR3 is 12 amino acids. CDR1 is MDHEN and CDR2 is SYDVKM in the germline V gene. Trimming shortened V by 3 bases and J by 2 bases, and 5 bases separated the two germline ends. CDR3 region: CASSLTTYEQYF. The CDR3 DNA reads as TGTGCCAGCAGTTTGACAACCTACGAGCAGTACTTC.